This T cell receptor (beta chain) was profiled in a study of shared clonotypes between healthy human individuals. This CDR3 has 14 amino acids. V was shortened by 0 bases and J by 4 bases, with 9 bases between the two germline ends. Per the germline V gene, CDR1 is SGHRS and CDR2 is YFSETQ. The method was immunoSEQ multiplex PCR; TCRdb's version includes in-frame clones alone and lacks a portion of them. The sample contains approximately 100,000 clones, 55% to 70% of which appear only once. The clonotype was recovered from a woman between 25 and 40 years old in good health. The chain carries TRBV5-1 and TRBJ2-3; possible D gene TRBD1, 5 bases. The sample comprised memory CD8+ T cells sorted from blood. Subset indicated: CD45RO+ cells pooled with CCR7-negative TemRA cells. As DNA, the CDR3 is TGCGCCAGCAGCTTGGCCACAGGTCCAGATACGCAGTATTTT. It specifies CASSLATGPDTQYF.